These T cell receptor beta chains were read from a single sample in a study of cytomegalovirus exposure and HLA in healthy donors. The repertoire was sequenced with immunoSEQ multiplex PCR; TCRdb's copy has only in-frame clones and lacks some. The table lists some 120,000 clones, 77% of them singletons. What was sequenced was PBMCs. The receptors stem from a man between 18 and 35 years old in good health and CMV-seropositive. Each CDR3 is given with its conserved first and last residue. Fields, in order: clone size, CDR3 length, V gene, D gene, J gene, CDR3 DNA, CDR3 protein. The D gene is left open where the match is weak. The size entry is marked missing in some rows and otherwise reads once, few, many or a size class.

NA	12	TRBV27	NA	TRBJ2-7	TGTGCCAGCAGTCGACTCGGCTACGAGCAGTACTTC	CASSRLGYEQYF
NA	15	TRBV15	TRBD1	TRBJ2-7	TGTGCCACCAGCAGGGAGGCGACAGGGAACTACGAGCAGTACTTC	CATSREATGNYEQYF
NA	13	TRBV11-2	NA	TRBJ1-2	TGTGCCAGCAGCTTAGCCGGGGAGTATGGCTACACCTTC	CASSLAGEYGYTF
NA	14	TRBV4-1	NA	TRBJ1-1	TGCGCCAGCAGCCAAGAGGGGGGGAACACTGAAGCTTTCTTT	CASSQEGGNTEAFF
NA	16	TRBV28	TRBD1	TRBJ1-4	TGTGCCAGTCGACCCGTGGCCGGGACAGCTAATGAAAAACTGTTTTTT	CASRPVAGTANEKLFF
NA	17	TRBV18	TRBD2	TRBJ2-1	TGTGCCAGCTCACCGAGACTAGCGGGAATCTCCTACAATGAGCAGTTCTTC	CASSPRLAGISYNEQFF
NA	13	TRBV19	NA	TRBJ1-2	TGTGCCAGTAGTGTACAGGGTTACTATGGCTACACCTTC	CASSVQGYYGYTF
NA	12	TRBV6-5	TRBD2	TRBJ2-5	TGTGCCAGCAGGCGGGAGGGAGAGACCCAGTACTTC	CASRREGETQYF
NA	10	TRBV19	NA	TRBJ1-1	TGTGCCAGTAGGAAAAACCAGTGCTTCTTT	CASRKNQCFF
NA	14	TRBV5-5	NA	TRBJ1-2	TGTGCCAGCAGCCCGGAACAGGAAGATTATGGCTACACCTTC	CASSPEQEDYGYTF
NA	13	TRBV6-1	NA	TRBJ2-7	TGTGCCAGCAGTGAGGCAGGGCTCTACGAGCAGTACTTC	CASSEAGLYEQYF
NA	13	TRBV9	NA	TRBJ2-5	TGTGCCAGCAGCGTAGACTTTCGGGAGACCCAGTACTTC	CASSVDFRETQYF
NA	16	TRBV7-3	TRBD2	TRBJ2-1	TGTGCCAGCAGCCCTTCCGGGACTAGCGGTTTCAATGAGCAGTTCTTC	CASSPSGTSGFNEQFF
NA	13	TRBV18	TRBD2	TRBJ2-1	TGTGCCAGCTCAATCGGGACTAGACAGGAGCAGTTCTTC	CASSIGTRQEQFF
few	15	TRBV5-1	TRBD2	TRBJ2-1	TGCGCCAGCAGCTTGGGACTAGCGGGAGTTATTGAGCAGTTCTTC	CASSLGLAGVIEQFF
NA	15	TRBV28	NA	TRBJ1-4	TGTGCCAGCAGTGGGACATCCGGAGTAAATGAAAAACTGTTTTTT	CASSGTSGVNEKLFF
NA	13	TRBV28	NA	TRBJ1-1	TGTGCCAGCAGTCCCGGGACAACCACTGAAGCTTTCTTT	CASSPGTTTEAFF
NA	21	TRBV27	TRBD2	TRBJ2-5	TGTGCCGGCGCGAATCCCGGGACTAGCGGGGAAATGCGGATTCCCGAAGAGACCCAGTACTTC	CAGANPGTSGEMRIPEETQYF
NA	15	TRBV9	NA	TRBJ2-7	TGTGCCAGCAGCGGGGCGGGGGCACCGATTTACGAGCAGTACTTC	CASSGAGAPIYEQYF
NA	14	TRBV7-3	NA	TRBJ2-3	TGTGCCAGCAGCTTATTGGGCAGCACAGATACGCAGTATTTT	CASSLLGSTDTQYF
NA	15	TRBV9	TRBD1	TRBJ2-7	TGTGCCAGCAGCGTAGACTGGGGACAGACGTACGAGCAGTACTTC	CASSVDWGQTYEQYF
NA	14	TRBV5-5	NA	TRBJ1-2	TGTGCCAGCAGCTTGGGGGGCCAGGGTGGTGGCTACACCTTC	CASSLGGQGGGYTF
NA	15	TRBV28	TRBD1	TRBJ1-4	TGTGCCAGCAGTGTAACAGGGGAGGCTAATGAAAAACTGTTTTTT	CASSVTGEANEKLFF
NA	14	TRBV29-1	TRBD1	TRBJ1-4	TGCAGCGTTGGAGGACAGGGGACTAATGAAAAACTGTTTTTT	CSVGGQGTNEKLFF
NA	16	TRBV30	TRBD1	TRBJ2-2	TGTGCCTGGGGGTCCGACAGGGACCCTTACACCGGGGAGCTGTTTTTT	CAWGSDRDPYTGELFF
NA	16	TRBV27	TRBD1	TRBJ1-1	TGTGCCAGCAGTTTAAGACAGGGAATTTTGAACACTGAAGCTTTCTTT	CASSLRQGILNTEAFF
NA	16	TRBV9	TRBD2	TRBJ2-7	TGTGCCAGCAGCGTAGGGGGAGGGAGGCCGGTCGACGAGCAGTACTTC	CASSVGGGRPVDEQYF
NA	16	TRBV4-1	TRBD1	TRBJ2-7	TGCGCCAGCAGCCAAGAACCGGGACAGGACTCCTACGAGCAGTACTTC	CASSQEPGQDSYEQYF
NA	13	TRBV6-5	NA	TRBJ1-2	TGTGCCAGCAGCCCGACAGCCCCAGGAGGCTACACCTTC	CASSPTAPGGYTF
NA	14	TRBV6-6	NA	TRBJ2-7	NA	CASSTSTGVYEQYF
few	18	TRBV30	TRBD2	TRBJ2-2	TGTGCCTGGAGTGTAATATTAGGTGCTAGCGGGAACACCGGGGAGCTGTTTTTT	CAWSVILGASGNTGELFF
NA	14	TRBV29-1	NA	TRBJ2-2	TGCAGCGTTGATGATAGGGGAAACACCGGGGAGCTGTTTTTT	CSVDDRGNTGELFF
NA	15	TRBV6-5	TRBD2	TRBJ2-7	TGTGCCAGCAGTTCCTGGACTAGCGGGGTTTACGAGCAGTACTTC	CASSSWTSGVYEQYF
NA	15	TRBV10-1	NA	TRBJ2-1	TGCGCCAGCAGTGACCTCTCGAGCTCCTACAATGAGCAGTTCTTC	CASSDLSSSYNEQFF
NA	17	TRBV15	TRBD1	TRBJ2-4	TGTGCCACCAGCAGACCTGGGACAGGGGACTACAAAAACAGTCAGTACTTC	CATSRPGTGDYKNSQYF